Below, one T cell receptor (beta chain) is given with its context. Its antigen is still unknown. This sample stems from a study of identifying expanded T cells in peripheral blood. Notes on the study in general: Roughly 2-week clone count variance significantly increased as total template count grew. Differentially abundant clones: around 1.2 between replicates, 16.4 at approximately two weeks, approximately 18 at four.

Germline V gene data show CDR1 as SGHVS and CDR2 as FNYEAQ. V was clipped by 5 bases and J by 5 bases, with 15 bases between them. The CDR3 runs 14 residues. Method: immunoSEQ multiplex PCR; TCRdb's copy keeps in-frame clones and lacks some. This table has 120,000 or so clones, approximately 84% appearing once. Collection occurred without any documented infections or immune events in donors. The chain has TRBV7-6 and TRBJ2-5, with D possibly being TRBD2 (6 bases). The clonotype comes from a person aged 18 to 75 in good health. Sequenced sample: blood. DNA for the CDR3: TGTGCCAGCAGCCCACCCGGGGGTTGGGAGACCCAGTACTTC. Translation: CASSPPGGWETQYF. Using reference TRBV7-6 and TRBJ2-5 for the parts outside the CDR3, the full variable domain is GAGVSQSPRYKVTKRGQDVALRCDPISGHVSLYWYRQALGQGPEFLTYFNYEAQQDKSGLPNDRFSAERPEGSISTLTIQRTEQRDSAMYRCASSPPGGWETQYFGPGTRLLVL.